This passage covers 18 T cell receptor beta chains from one sample sequenced in a study of T cell repertoires and HLA-DP antigens. The antigens of these receptors remain unknown. TCRdb's table, derived via immunoSEQ multiplex PCR, lists solely in-frame clones and lacks some. The table has approximately 100,000 clones, around nine tenths seen once; the top ten hold approximately 1.5%. Sequencing was performed on CD4+ T cells from PBMCs. Receptors were obtained from a man aged 50-60 years in good health and CMV-seronegative.

The rearrangement uses TRBV6-6 and TRBJ2-1; 12 positions match TRBD1. CDR1 is MNHNY, CDR2 SVGAGI, per germline (reference sequence). The CDR3 runs 14 residues. The V gene end was trimmed by 8 bases and the J gene end by 8 bases; junction bases not matched to a gene: 7. The CDR3 region has the DNA TGTGCCAGCCTACGTGGGACAGGGGGCTATGAGCAGTTCTTC. As protein: CASLRGTGGYEQFF.

V gene TRBV7-2 combines with J gene TRBJ2-7; D is undetermined. Germline loops: CDR1 SGHTA, CDR2 FQGNSA. Trimming cost V 5 bases and J 6 bases, with 20 bases left between them. The CDR3 extends over 15 amino acids. Written as DNA, the CDR3 is TGTGCCAGCAGCCCTCCGCGGTCCCCCCGGTTCGAGCAGTACTTC. This encodes CASSPPRSPRFEQYF.

CDR3 residues: CASSEVGRGRTKNIQYF. The CDR3 bases are TGCGCCAGCAGTGAGGTGGGGAGGGGGCGAACCAAAAACATTCAGTACTTC. The chain employs TRBV10-1 and TRBJ2-4, with D perhaps given as TRBD1 or TRBD2 (7 bases each). Germline V lookup: CDR1 WNHNN, CDR2 SYGVQD (reference sequence). V lost 2 bases and J 2 bases, leaving 16 bases between the germline ends. The CDR3 sequence is 17 residues long.

The chain combines TRBV6-4 with TRBJ2-1; TRBD1 might be the D (7 bases). The CDR3 spans 14 residues. The V and J ends lost 4 bases and 6 bases respectively, with 13 bases between them. Looked up from germline, CDR1 is MRHNA and CDR2 is SNTAGT. The CDR3 DNA is TGTGCCAGCAGTGTGGCAGGGGGGCGCAATGAGCAGTTCTTC. Protein: CASSVAGGRNEQFF.

The chain is built from TRBV7-6 and TRBJ2-1; a possible D gene is TRBD2 (6 bases). Germline loops: CDR1 SGHVS, CDR2 FNYEAQ. Trimming pared 5 bases from V and 6 bases from J, leaving 14 bases between. The CDR3 is made up of 14 amino acids. The CDR3 coding sequence is TGTGCCAGCAGCGGAAGGCGGGGAGGCAATGAGCAGTTCTTC. It encodes CASSGRRGGNEQFF.

The chain has TRBV7-2 and TRBJ2-1, with unresolved D. The CDR3 has 19 amino acids. Germline CDR1 reads SGHTA; CDR2 reads FQGNSA. Trimming left V 1 base short and J 0 bases short, with 19 bases between. The CDR3 reads CASSLGVKPGYGSYNEQFF. Here the CDR3 DNA reads TGTGCCAGCAGCTTAGGAGTTAAACCCGGGTATGGCTCCTACAATGAGCAGTTCTTC.

The rearrangement links TRBV19 to TRBJ2-2, with D possibly called TRBD1 or TRBD2 (5 bases each). The V end was cut by 6 bases, the J end by 7 bases, with 15 bases between. The length of the CDR3 is 14 residues. Germline CDR1 is LNHDA and CDR2 is SQIVND (reference sequence). CDR3 loop: CASRLRGADGELFF. The CDR3 region has the DNA TGTGCCAGTAGGTTGAGGGGCGCGGACGGGGAGCTGTTTTTT.

This rearrangement joins TRBV6-5 to TRBJ2-5; D perhaps matches TRBD1 (5 bases). The germline gives CDR1 MNHEY, CDR2 SVGAGI. Trimming stripped 2 bases from V and 7 bases from J, with 5 bases between. The length of the CDR3 is 11 residues. As DNA, the CDR3 is TGTGCCAGCAGTTACCAGGGGACCCAGTACTTC. Its translation: CASSYQGTQYF.

The J gene is TRBJ2-3, the V gene TRBV5-1; D call uncertain. CDR3 size: 15 residues. Deletions cut 2 bases from V and 6 bases from J, with 16 bases between. Germline loops: CDR1 SGHRS, CDR2 YFSETQ. DNA for the CDR3: TGCGCCAGCAGCTTAGGTCCCGGACGAACGGATACGCAGTATTTT. It specifies CASSLGPGRTDTQYF.

The chain recombines TRBV19 with TRBJ1-2; D is uncertain. The V gene lost 3 bases and the J gene lost 6 bases, with 17 bases spanning the gap. The CDR3 is made up of 15 amino acids. Germline V CDR1 and CDR2: LNHDA, SQIVND (reference sequence). The CDR3 here is CASSIIDGRADGYTF. For the CDR3, the DNA is TGTGCCAGTAGTATCATTGATGGTCGGGCGGATGGCTACACCTTC.

This chain connects TRBV7-6 to TRBJ1-2; TRBD1 aligns across 7 bases. V was pared by 5 bases and J by 7 bases, with 7 bases of the junction left unmatched. The CDR3 is 13 residues long. CDR1 SGHVS and CDR2 FNYEAQ come from the germline V gene. CDR3 sequence (DNA): TGTGCCAGCAGCCCCCCAGGGGGTTCTGGCTACACCTTC. This codes for CASSPPGGSGYTF.

The CDR3 loop is CASRLRTSGGLYEQYF. In DNA form, the CDR3 reads TGCGCCAGCAGACTTCGGACTAGCGGGGGCTTGTACGAGCAGTACTTC. The rearrangement links TRBV5-1 to TRBJ2-7; TRBD2 matches 13 bases. The length of the CDR3 is 16 residues. In germline, CDR1 is SGHRS, CDR2 YFSETQ. V shed 5 bases, J shed 4 bases, and the junction held 9 bases outside the gene matches.

This chain links TRBV10-2 with TRBJ1-2; D is unclear. Germline V gene sequence: CDR1 WSHSY, CDR2 SAAADI. The V end lost 3 bases, the J end lost 5 bases, and 10 bases lay between the germline ends. CDR3 length: 13 residues. Written as DNA, the CDR3 is TGCGCCAGCAGTGAACGGACGGATTATGGCTACACCTTC. Translating it yields CASSERTDYGYTF.

This clone was seen just once. The chain uses TRBV7-2 and TRBJ2-5, with 8 bases that match TRBD2. Germline V CDR1 and CDR2: SGHTA, FQGNSA. The CDR3 has 17 amino acids. Trimming took 6 bases from V and 2 from J; bases not matched to a gene: 14. This CDR3 reads CASSRFGAGGVQETQYF. CDR3 sequence (DNA): TGTGCCAGCAGTAGATTTGGGGCGGGAGGAGTGCAAGAGACCCAGTACTTC.

This chain joins TRBV18 and TRBJ1-5; 8 positions match TRBD1. CDR1 and CDR2 from the germline V gene are KGHSH and LQKENI. Trimming removed 4 bases from V and 7 bases from J; junction bases left unmatched: 6. This CDR3 is built from 14 residues. In DNA form, the CDR3 reads TGTGCCAGCTCACAGTTACAGGGGGAACAGCCCCAGCATTTT. Its protein is CASSQLQGEQPQHF.

The V gene is TRBV5-1, the J gene TRBJ2-7; 12 nucleotides align to TRBD2. Germline trimming cut 2 bases from V and 2 bases from J; bases unmatched to any gene: 8. CDR1 and CDR2 (germline): SGHRS, YFSETQ. The CDR3 loop spans 17 amino acids. In DNA, the CDR3 is TGCGCCAGCAGCTTAGCTCTAGCGGGGGGGGCCGCCTACGAGCAGTACTTC. Translating it yields CASSLALAGGAAYEQYF.

The chain is built from TRBV12-2 and TRBJ2-1; the DNA was not used to check the table's D call, TRBD2. TRBV12-2 is a known pseudogene. This CDR3 comprises 18 residues. DNA for the CDR3: TGTGCAAGTCGCACAAGGGACTACTCTATTAGCTCCTACAATGAGCAGTTCTTC. This sequence encodes CASRTRDYSISSYNEQFF.

The rearrangement uses TRBV6-5 and TRBJ2-2, with D possibly called TRBD1 or TRBD2 (6 bases each). Between the trimmed V and J ends, which lost 6 bases and 3 bases, there was a span of 14 bases. This CDR3 contains 15 residues. Germline assignment: CDR1 MNHEY and CDR2 SVGAGI. The CDR3 protein is CASRRGTWDTGELFF. The CDR3 bases are TGTGCCAGCAGACGCGGGACATGGGACACCGGGGAGCTGTTTTTT.